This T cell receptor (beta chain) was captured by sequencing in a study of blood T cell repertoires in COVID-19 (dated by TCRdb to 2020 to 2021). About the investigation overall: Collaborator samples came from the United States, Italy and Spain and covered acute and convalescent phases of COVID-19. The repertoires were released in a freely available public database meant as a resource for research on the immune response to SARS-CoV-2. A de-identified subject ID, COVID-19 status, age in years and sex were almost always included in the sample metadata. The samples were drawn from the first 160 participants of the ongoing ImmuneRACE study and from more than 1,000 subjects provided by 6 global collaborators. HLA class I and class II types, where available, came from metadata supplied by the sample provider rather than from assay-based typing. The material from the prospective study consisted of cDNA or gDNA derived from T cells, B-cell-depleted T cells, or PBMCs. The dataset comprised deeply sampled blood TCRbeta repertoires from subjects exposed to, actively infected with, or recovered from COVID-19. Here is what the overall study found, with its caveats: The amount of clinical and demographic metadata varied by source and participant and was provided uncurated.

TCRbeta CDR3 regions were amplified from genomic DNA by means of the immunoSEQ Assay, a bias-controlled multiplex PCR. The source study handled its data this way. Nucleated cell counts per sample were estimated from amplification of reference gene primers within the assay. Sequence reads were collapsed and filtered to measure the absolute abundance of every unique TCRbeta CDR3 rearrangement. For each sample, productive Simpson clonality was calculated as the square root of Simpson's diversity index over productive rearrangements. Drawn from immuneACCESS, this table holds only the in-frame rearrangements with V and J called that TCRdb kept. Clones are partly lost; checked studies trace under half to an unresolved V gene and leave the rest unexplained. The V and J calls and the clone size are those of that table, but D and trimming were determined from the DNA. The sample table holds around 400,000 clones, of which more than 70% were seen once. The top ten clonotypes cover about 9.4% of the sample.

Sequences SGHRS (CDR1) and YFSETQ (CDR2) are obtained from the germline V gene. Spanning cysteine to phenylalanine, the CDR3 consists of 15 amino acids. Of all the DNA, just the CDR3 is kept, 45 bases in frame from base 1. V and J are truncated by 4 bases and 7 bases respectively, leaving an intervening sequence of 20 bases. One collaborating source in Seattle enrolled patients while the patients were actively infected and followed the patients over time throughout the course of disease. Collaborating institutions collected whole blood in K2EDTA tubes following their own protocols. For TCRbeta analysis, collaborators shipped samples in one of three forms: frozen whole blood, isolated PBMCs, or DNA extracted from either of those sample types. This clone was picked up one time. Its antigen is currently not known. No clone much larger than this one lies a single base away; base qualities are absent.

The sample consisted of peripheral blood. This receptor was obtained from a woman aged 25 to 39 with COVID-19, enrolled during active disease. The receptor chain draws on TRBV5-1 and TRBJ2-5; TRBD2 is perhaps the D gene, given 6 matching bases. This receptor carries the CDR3 CASSINAGPPGTQYF. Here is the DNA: TGCGCCAGCAGCATCAACGCGGGACCCCCGGGGACCCAGTACTTC.